The 22 T cell receptor beta chains given below trace back to one sample, sequenced in a study of metastatic and nonmetastatic thyroid tumors. TCRdb reanalyzed the PCR reads via MiXCR. The repertoire holds 35,000 to 45,000 clones, with about 20% as singletons. No patient had received any treatment before thyroid surgery. Sequencing input: blood. All receptors derive from a female donor with papillary thyroid cancer or a benign thyroid nodule (not recorded which). Some clones in this sample may be carry-over from other donors' samples.

The table lists this clone with many counts. The chain combines TRBV7-9 with TRBJ1-5, with D perhaps matching TRBD1 (5 bases). From germline, CDR1 is SEHNR and CDR2 FQNEAQ (reference sequence). V was clipped by 1 base and J by 6 bases, with 10 bases between them. This CDR3 is 14 amino acids long. The CDR3 coding sequence is TGTGCCAGCAGCTTAGGGGGGGTGGGTCAGCCCCAGCATTTT. Translating it yields CASSLGGVGQPQHF.

At least ten counts were recorded for this clone. No conserved phenylalanine or tryptophan is present at the end of the CDR3, so a read error is the likely explanation. The V gene is TRBV5-1, the J gene TRBJ2-7, with D perhaps matching TRBD1 (6 bases). Germline CDR1 SGHRS, CDR2 YFSETQ. This CDR3 spans 16 amino acids. Trimming removed 4 bases at V and 2 bases at J, with 19 bases between. CDR3 amino acids: CASSASPAQGTYEQYL. The DNA of the CDR3 is TGCGCCAGCAGCGCTAGCCCAGCACAGGGTACCTACGAGCAGTACCTC.

This clone has ten or more counts. The chain couples TRBV19 to TRBJ2-1, with TRBD2 identical over 8 bases. The V gene end was trimmed by 5 bases and the J gene end by 8 bases; junction bases not matched to a gene: 11. This CDR3 region has 15 residues. Germline V gives CDR1 LNHDA, CDR2 SQIVND (reference sequence). For the CDR3, the DNA is TGTGCCAGTAGTCCTGGGACTAGAGGGTCTGATGAGCAGTTCTTC. It codes for CASSPGTRGSDEQFF.

As to this clone: The junction differs from germline at one of its ends, possibly a read error. CDR3 DNA: TGTGCCAGCAGTTTAAGGGGGGGACTAGTGGGCGTATCCTACGAGCATTACTTC. Translating it yields CASSLRGGLVGVSYEHYF. The J gene is TRBJ2-7, the V gene TRBV27; 8 nucleotides agree with TRBD2. Germline CDR1 and CDR2: MNHEY and SMNVEV (reference sequence). The CDR3 is 18 residues long.

This clone was counted many times. The rearrangement links TRBV5-1 to TRBJ2-7; no clear D. The length of the CDR3 is 12 residues. V was pared by 2 bases and J by 6 bases, with 9 bases between. CDR1 and CDR2 from the germline V gene are SGHRS and YFSETQ. CDR3 sequence (DNA): TGCGCCAGCAGCTTAAAAAACGGCGAGCAGTACTTC. Its translation: CASSLKNGEQYF.

This clone was detected ten times or more. The chain combines TRBV16 with TRBJ2-2; D not resolved. CDR3 length: 12 residues. Germline V lookup: CDR1 KGHSY, CDR2 FQNENV. Trimming pared 4 bases from V and 6 bases from J, leaving 6 bases between. Here the CDR3 reads CASSRVAGELFF. The CDR3 DNA reads as TGTGCCAGCAGCCGTGTGGCCGGGGAGCTGTTTTTT.

With respect to this clone: Relative to the germline gene, one junction end is altered; a read error may explain this. V gene TRBV5-1 combines with J gene TRBJ2-7; D unclear. Germline CDR1 SGHRS, CDR2 YFSETQ. The CDR3 sequence is 12 residues long. The CDR3 is CTSNPPGYEQYF. DNA of the CDR3: TGCACCAGCAACCCCCCCGGCTACGAGCAGTACTTC.

The sample holds a few counts of this clone. The junction shows a germline mismatch at one end, possibly a read error. V gene TRBV24-1 combines with J gene TRBJ2-2, with D possibly called TRBD1 or TRBD2 (5 bases each). This CDR3 spans 14 amino acids. Germline V gene data show CDR1 as KGHDR and CDR2 as SFDVKD. The CDR3 nucleotides read TGTTCCACCAGTGATTTCCAGGACACCGGGGAGCTTTTTTTT. Translation gives CSTSDFQDTGELFF.

This clone has a count of ten or more. This sequence joins TRBV5-8 and TRBJ2-3; D gene unclear. The CDR3 length is 16 residues. The germline CDR1 and CDR2 sequences are SGHTS and YDEGEE. The V and J ends lost 0 bases and 2 bases respectively, with 13 bases between them. CDR3 DNA sequence: TGTGCCAGCAGCTTGGCCGGGCGGACGTCCACAGATACGCAGTATTTT. It is translated as CASSLAGRTSTDTQYF.

This clone was counted many times. V usage is TRBV5-1 and J usage is TRBJ1-2; D ambiguous. This CDR3 region has 13 residues. V shed 0 bases and J shed 6 bases, with 9 bases lying between them. In germline, CDR1 is SGHRS, CDR2 YFSETQ. The CDR3 sequence is CASSLASLNGYTF. CDR3 in DNA: TGCGCCAGCAGCTTGGCATCGCTCAATGGCTACACCTTC.

This clone has ten or more counts. The V call is TRBV3-1, the J call TRBJ2-7; weak D call: TRBD2 (5 bases). Trimming left V 2 bases short and J 0 bases short, with 8 bases between. CDR1 and CDR2 from the germline V gene are LGHDT and YNNKEL (reference sequence). The CDR3 is 14 amino acids. CDR3 DNA sequence: TGTGCCAGCAGCCAACTCGGGGACTCCTACGAGCAGTACTTC. The encoded protein is CASSQLGDSYEQYF.

On this clone itself: A junction boundary mismatches the germline segment, possibly from a read error. The rearrangement links TRBV2 to TRBJ1-1; D is uncertain. CDR3 length: 14 residues. CDR1 SNHLY and CDR2 FYNNEI come from the germline V gene. CDR3 nucleotide sequence: TGTGCCAGCAGTGAGCGGGGTCTCGTTACTGAATCTTTCTTT. Translated, it gives CASSERGLVTESFF.

About this clone itself: One end of the junction does not line up with germline, which may come from a read error. Other DNA variants within this sample encode the same CDR3. The chain is built from TRBV7-3 and TRBJ2-3, with 9 bases identical to TRBD2. The V gene's germline CDR1 is SGHTA and CDR2 FQGTGA. The CDR3 is 15 amino acids. The CDR3 DNA follows: TGTGCCAGCAGTTTAAGCGGGAGGAGCACCGATACGCAGTATTTT. Its protein is CASSLSGRSTDTQYF.

This clone appeared many times. V and J are TRBV29-1 and TRBJ1-2, with D unclear. CDR1 and CDR2 from the germline V gene are SQVTM and ANQGSEA. V was shortened by 3 bases and J by 0 bases, with 8 bases between the two germline ends. There are 13 residues in the CDR3. The CDR3 DNA is TGCAGCGTTGACACTCAAGCTAACTATGGCTACACCTTC. This codes for CSVDTQANYGYTF.

This clone was counted at least ten times. This rearrangement joins TRBV10-2 to TRBJ1-5; 9 nucleotides align to TRBD1. Per the germline V gene, CDR1 is WSHSY and CDR2 is SAAADI. With V trimmed by 0 bases and J by 5 bases, 5 bases remained unmatched. CDR3 size: 16 residues. The CDR3 nucleotides read TGCGCCAGCAGTGAGTCGGACAGGGGTCCGGATCAGCCCCAGCATTTT. Protein: CASSESDRGPDQPQHF.

Many counts were recorded for this clone. The rearrangement uses TRBV20-1 and TRBJ1-2, with a weak D call TRBD1 (6 bases). Germline V gene lookup returns CDR1 DFQATT and CDR2 SNEGSKA (reference sequence). Trimming removed 6 bases at V and 3 bases at J, with 17 bases between. The CDR3 is 14 residues long. The CDR3 nucleotides read TGCAGTGCCACCGGCGGGGACATCGACTATGGCTACACCTTC. It is translated as CSATGGDIDYGYTF.

There are a few counts of this clone. This chain joins TRBV6-1 and TRBJ2-7; a weak D match, TRBD2 (5 bases). The V and J ends lost 6 bases and 6 bases respectively, with 18 bases between them. The CDR3 has 14 amino acids. CDR1 is MNHNS, CDR2 SASEGT, per germline. The CDR3 is CASSSTWLAGEQYF. The DNA for the CDR3 is TGTGCCAGCAGCTCCACATGGCTAGCAGGCGAGCAGTACTTC.

This clone has ten or more counts. The chain has TRBV19 and TRBJ2-3; D might be TRBD1 (5 bases). Trimming removed 1 base from V and 3 bases from J, with 14 bases in between. CDR3 size: 16 residues. CDR1 is LNHDA and CDR2 is SQIVND in the germline V gene (reference sequence). The CDR3 DNA is TGTGCCAGTAGTATAGGAAGGGGCGGATGGACAGATACGCAGTATTTT. It specifies CASSIGRGGWTDTQYF.

This clone was counted ten times or more. The chain carries TRBV20-1 and TRBJ1-1; possibly TRBD1 for D (6 bases). V was cut by 5 bases and J by 6 bases, with 13 bases left in between. Germline-derived CDR1 and CDR2 are DFQATT and SNEGSKA (reference sequence). The CDR3 sequence is 12 residues long. CDR3 amino acids: CSAWEGVAEAFF. CDR3 DNA sequence: TGCAGTGCTTGGGAGGGGGTCGCTGAAGCTTTCTTT.

This clone showed up many times. This chain uses TRBV12-3 or TRBV12-4 with TRBJ1-4; D is possibly TRBD1 (5 bases). V lost 6 bases and J 5 bases, leaving 13 bases between the germline ends. The CDR3 has 14 residues. Written as DNA, the CDR3 is TGTGCCAGCAGCCCTCTCAAGGGGAATGAAAAACTGTTTTTT. It is translated as CASSPLKGNEKLFF.

This clone was seen repeatedly, ten times or more. The chain is built from TRBV5-1 and TRBJ2-5; 7 bases match TRBD1. J was trimmed by 5 bases and V by 5 bases; bases with no gene match: 3. The CDR3 is made up of 12 amino acids. Looked up from germline, CDR1 is SGHRS and CDR2 is YFSETQ. CDR3 sequence reads: CASREQGETQYF. CDR3 sequence (DNA): TGCGCCAGCAGAGAACAGGGGGAGACCCAGTACTTC. The full variable domain, its missing parts supplied by reference TRBV5-1 and TRBJ2-5, is KAGVTQTPRYLIKTRGQQVTLSCSPISGHRSVSWYQQTPGQGLQFLFEYFSETQRNKGNFPGRFSGRQFSNSRSEMNVSTLELGDSALYLCASREQGETQYFGPGTRLLVL.

Points on this clone: At one of its ends the junction is not consistent with the germline gene, which may arise from a read error. The chain employs TRBV12-3 or TRBV12-4 and TRBJ2-7, with no clear D. This CDR3 comprises 13 residues. The CDR3 DNA reads TGTGCCAGCATTTTTTCGGTTGAGTACGAGCAGTGCTTC. This gives the protein CASIFSVEYEQCF.